Listed below are T cell receptor beta chains from one sample, sequenced in a study of T cell clonotyping in hematopoietic cell transplantation. Clones were sequenced by immunoSEQ multiplex PCR, and TCRdb holds only the in-frame ones, with some missing. The sample includes about 70,000 clones, 94% of them seen just once. The specimen was peripheral blood mononuclear cells. These receptors all stem from a man aged 50-60 years in good health. Some clones in this sample may be carry-over from other donors' samples. CDR3s include the opening cysteine and the closing phenylalanine or tryptophan. D genes are given only for firm matches. Clone size is given for some rows only: seen once, a few or many times, or a class if the clone is expanded.

j_call | clone_size | v_call | d_call | cdr3_nt | cdr3_aa
TRBJ2-1 | . | TRBV6-5 | . | TGTGCCAGCAGTTACTCGGACAGCTACAATGAGCAGTTCTTC | CASSYSDSYNEQFF
TRBJ2-1 | . | TRBV4-1 | TRBD2 | TGCGCCAGCAGCCAAGAAGGACTAGCGGGGGTCAATGAGCAGTTCTTC | CASSQEGLAGVNEQFF
TRBJ2-7 | . | TRBV7-8 | . | TGTGCCAGCAGCCTAGCCGGGGCGGGAAAGTCTTCCGAGCAGTACTTC | CASSLAGAGKSSEQYF
TRBJ2-3 | . | TRBV5-1 | TRBD2 | TGCGCCAGCAGCTTATTCTCCGGGACTAGCGGGAGGAGCACAGATACGCAGTATTTT | CASSLFSGTSGRSTDTQYF
TRBJ2-7 | . | TRBV28 | . | TGTGCCAGCAGGACCGGGTTCTCCTACGAGCAGTACTTC | CASRTGFSYEQYF
TRBJ2-1 | . | TRBV2 | . | TGTGCCAGCAGTGGTCGAACAGGTCCTCCATACAATGAGCAGTTCTTC | CASSGRTGPPYNEQFF
TRBJ1-2 | once | TRBV6-1 | TRBD1 | TGTGCCAGCAGTGAAGCGAGGCAGGGGGACTACACCTTC | CASSEARQGDYTF
TRBJ2-2 | few | TRBV7-6 | . | TGTGCCAGCAGCTTATATGCCACCGGGGAGCTGTTTTTT | CASSLYATGELFF
TRBJ2-7 | . | TRBV10-3 | TRBD1 | TGTGCCATCAGTCCCGACAGGGGGCCCTACGAGCAGTACTTC | CAISPDRGPYEQYF
TRBJ2-1 | . | TRBV7-2 | TRBD2 | TGTGCCAGCAGCCGGGGACTAGCGGGGGGGCTAAATTGGGATGAGCAGTTCTTC | CASSRGLAGGLNWDEQFF
TRBJ2-2 | . | TRBV7-3 | . | TGTGCCAGCAGCTCACCGGGTGGCGGGGAGCTGTTTTTT | CASSSPGGGELFF
TRBJ1-5 | . | TRBV29-1 | . | TGCAGCGTAGCGGGAGCCGCCGGCAGCAATCAGCCCCAGCATTTT | CSVAGAAGSNQPQHF